These T cell receptor beta chains were read from a single sample in a study of blood T cells in healthy people across ages. One entry per CDR3 protein, called by TCRdb with MiXCR from the 5' RACE reads. This table holds about 1,500,000 distinct CDR3 sequences, roughly 27% found once. Sequencing was performed on blood. The origin of the receptors is a woman aged 25 to 39 in good health. Both conserved end residues are part of each CDR3. The D gene is left open where the match is weak. Clone size is stated in some rows and not others, as once, few, many or a class when expanded.

DNA | CDR3 | D | size | V | length | J
TGCGCCAGCAGCTTCGGTAGCGGGGGGGCCAAAAACATTCAGTACTTC | CASSFGSGGAKNIQYF | TRBD2 | NA | TRBV5-1 | 16 | TRBJ2-4
TGTGCCAGCAGTGGGAGGACCTGCTATGGCTACACCTTC | CASSGRTCYGYTF | NA | few | TRBV25-1 | 13 | TRBJ1-2
TGTGCCAGCAGCCTCGTGGGGGGGCAGTACTTC | CASSLVGGQYF | TRBD2 | few | TRBV7-9 | 11 | TRBJ2-4
TGTGCCAGCTTTATAGGGTTCGGCAGCACCTACGAGCAGTACTTC | CASFIGFGSTYEQYF | NA | NA | TRBV2 | 15 | TRBJ2-7
TGTGCCAGCAGTTTAGGTGCGGACGGACTCTACGAGCAGTACTTC | CASSLGADGLYEQYF | NA | NA | TRBV27 | 15 | TRBJ2-7
TGTGCCAGCAGCCCTCAGGTCGGTCATGAAAAACTGTTTTTT | CASSPQVGHEKLFF | NA | few | TRBV3-1 | 14 | TRBJ1-4
TGTGCCAGCAGCACCAGACTAGCCTTCCCAGATACGCAGTATTTT | CASSTRLAFPDTQYF | TRBD2 | few | TRBV13 | 15 | TRBJ2-3
TGTGCCAGCAGCGTTTCAGATAATTCACCCCTCCACTTT | CASSVSDNSPLHF | NA | NA | TRBV9 | 13 | TRBJ1-6
TGCAGTGCTAGAGATGAGGGGCGGGGGGCCAAAAACATTCAGTACTTC | CSARDEGRGAKNIQYF | TRBD2 | NA | TRBV20-1 | 16 | TRBJ2-4
TGTGCCTGGATGACCGGGACTAGGGACGAGCAGTACTTC | CAWMTGTRDEQYF | TRBD2 | NA | TRBV30 | 13 | TRBJ2-7
TGTGCCAGCAGCGTTCGTCACAGGGACTATGGCTACACCTTC | CASSVRHRDYGYTF | NA | few | TRBV6-1 | 14 | TRBJ1-2
TGTGCCAGCACCCACCAGCGGGGGGGCCTTAATGAGCAGTTCTTC | CASTHQRGGLNEQFF | TRBD2 | few | TRBV6-6 | 15 | TRBJ2-1
TGCAGCGCCAGACAGCCATGGAACGAGCAGTACTTC | CSARQPWNEQYF | NA | few | TRBV29-1 | 12 | TRBJ2-7
TGCGCCAGCAGTGAATTGGGACTAGCGGGAGCGGTGGGGACAGATACGCAGTATTTT | CASSELGLAGAVGTDTQYF | TRBD2 | NA | TRBV10-2 | 19 | TRBJ2-3
TGTGCCACCCCTACTAGCGGCCTGTACAATGAGCAGTTCTTC | CATPTSGLYNEQFF | TRBD2 | few | TRBV24-1 | 14 | TRBJ2-1
TGCGCCAGCAGCTTTACACCGGGACAGGGGTATGGCCACACCTTC | CASSFTPGQGYGHTF | TRBD1 | NA | TRBV5-1 | 15 | TRBJ1-2
TGCAGCGTTCGCGGGGGATCCTCCTACAATGAGCAGTTCTTC | CSVRGGSSYNEQFF | TRBD2 | many | TRBV29-1 | 14 | TRBJ2-1
TGTGCCAGCAGCGTAGACAGGGGTGGGATTCAGTACTTC | CASSVDRGGIQYF | TRBD1 | many | TRBV9 | 13 | TRBJ2-4
TGTGCCAGCAGATCACGGGGACTCGGGGACATTCAGTACTTC | CASRSRGLGDIQYF | NA | many | TRBV6-5 | 14 | TRBJ2-4
TGTGCCAGCAGTTATCAAGGGAACCAGCCCCAGCATTTT | CASSYQGNQPQHF | NA | many | TRBV6-5 | 13 | TRBJ1-5
TGCGCCAGCAGCCCGGGACTATTCACAGATACGCAGTATTTT | CASSPGLFTDTQYF | TRBD2 | NA | TRBV5-1 | 14 | TRBJ2-3
TGTGCCAGCAATTGGGGGGGTAGCAGGGAGGAGACCCAGTACTTC | CASNWGGSREETQYF | TRBD2 | NA | TRBV6-6 | 15 | TRBJ2-5
TGTGCCATCTCCGCGGGACAAAACTACGAGCAGTACTTC | CAISAGQNYEQYF | NA | NA | TRBV10-3 | 13 | TRBJ2-7
TGTGCCATCAGTGAGTTCCAGGCGAATCAGCCCCAGCATTTT | CAISEFQANQPQHF | NA | NA | TRBV10-3 | 14 | TRBJ1-5
TGTGCCAGCAGCCCCCAGACGAGAAACACCGGGGAGCTGTTTTTT | CASSPQTRNTGELFF | NA | NA | TRBV3-1 | 15 | TRBJ2-2
TGTGCCAGCAGCTGGACTAGCGGGGGTTTAGATACGCAGTATTTT | CASSWTSGGLDTQYF | TRBD2 | many | TRBV7-3 | 15 | TRBJ2-3
TGCGCCAGCAGCCCCTCCCGGGGGGTAACATGGGAGCAGTACTTC | CASSPSRGVTWEQYF | TRBD2 | NA | TRBV4-3 | 15 | TRBJ2-7
TGTGCCAGCAGCGTAGTGGGGGGCGAGCAGTACTTC | CASSVVGGEQYF | NA | many | TRBV9 | 12 | TRBJ2-7
TGTGCCAGCAACCCGGACCCAGGGAGCAATACGCAGTATTTT | CASNPDPGSNTQYF | NA | NA | TRBV11-3 | 14 | TRBJ2-3
TGCAGCGTCCGGGCCTCCCTCAATCAGCCCCAGCATTTT | CSVRASLNQPQHF | NA | few | TRBV29-1 | 13 | TRBJ1-5
TGTGCCAGCAGTTCCGGACCGGCCAAAAACATTCAGTACTTC | CASSSGPAKNIQYF | NA | many | TRBV28 | 14 | TRBJ2-4
TGTGCCAGCAGCTTGGCCGGGGACGGCGAGCAGTTCTTC | CASSLAGDGEQFF | NA | NA | TRBV5-5 | 13 | TRBJ2-1
TGTGCCAGTAGTGCGGGGATGAACACCGGGGAGCTGTTTTTT | CASSAGMNTGELFF | NA | NA | TRBV19 | 14 | TRBJ2-2
TGTGCCAGCAGATATGCCAGGGGAAATGAAGCTTTCTTT | CASRYARGNEAFF | NA | NA | TRBV2 | 13 | TRBJ1-1
TGTGCCATCAGCGTTAAGGGGCCTCGGGAGGAGCAGTTCTTC | CAISVKGPREEQFF | NA | NA | TRBV10-3 | 14 | TRBJ2-1
TGTGCCAGCAGTCTTGGCAGTAGGGATGAGCAGTTCTTC | CASSLGSRDEQFF | NA | NA | TRBV5-5 | 13 | TRBJ2-1
TGTGCCAGCAGCTCGACAGGGGTTGGCACAGATACGCAGTATTTT | CASSSTGVGTDTQYF | TRBD1 | few | TRBV7-3 | 15 | TRBJ2-3
TGTGCCGGGGAAAATAGCGGGGTAAATTACAATGAGCAGTTCTTC | CAGENSGVNYNEQFF | TRBD2 | NA | TRBV2 | 15 | TRBJ2-1
TGCAGCGTTGACCGGTACGAGCAGTACTTC | CSVDRYEQYF | NA | NA | TRBV29-1 | 10 | TRBJ2-7
TGTGCCACCAGCAGAGATGTGGCAGGTGGTTTGAGGTCACCCCTCCACTTT | CATSRDVAGGLRSPLHF | NA | few | TRBV15 | 17 | TRBJ1-6
TGCGCCAGCAGCCAAGACCTGGTACTTGGGGAAAAACTGTTTTTT | CASSQDLVLGEKLFF | NA | NA | TRBV4-3 | 15 | TRBJ1-4
TGTGCCAGCAGCTTAGAAGAAAGACCAAATGAGCAGTTCTTC | CASSLEERPNEQFF | NA | NA | TRBV7-9 | 14 | TRBJ2-1
TGTGCCAGCACCAGGGGACATCCGAACACTGAAGCTTTCTTT | CASTRGHPNTEAFF | NA | NA | TRBV27 | 14 | TRBJ1-1
TGCGCCAGCAGCCCCGGGGAGGGTGAGCAGTTCTTC | CASSPGEGEQFF | TRBD2 | many | TRBV5-1 | 12 | TRBJ2-1
TGTGCCAGCAGTTACTCGGGACAGGGGGCAAACTATGGCTGCACCTTC | CASSYSGQGANYGCTF | TRBD1 | NA | TRBV6-5 | 16 | TRBJ1-2
TGTGCCAGCAGCTTGGAGGGACAGGCCTATGGCTACACCTTC | CASSLEGQAYGYTF | TRBD1 | many | TRBV7-9 | 14 | TRBJ1-2
TGTGCCAGCAGTTACGATATCAGGACTAGCGGTTCCCAAGAGACCCAGTACTTC | CASSYDIRTSGSQETQYF | TRBD2 | NA | TRBV6-2/TRBV6-3 | 18 | TRBJ2-5
TGCAGCGTTGAAGCGTTCCAGGGGGAGGGAGCTTTCTTT | CSVEAFQGEGAFF | TRBD1 | NA | TRBV29-1 | 13 | TRBJ1-1
TGCAGTGCTAGAACAGGGACTAGCGGGAAGAATGAGCAGTTCTTC | CSARTGTSGKNEQFF | TRBD2 | NA | TRBV20-1 | 15 | TRBJ2-1
TGCAGTGCTAGAGATCTCCAGAAGCAGGCCGCAGAAGAGACCCAGTACTTC | CSARDLQKQAAEETQYF | NA | many | TRBV20-1 | 17 | TRBJ2-5
TGTGCCAGCAGTTTTTTGGACCCCACCTACGAGCAGTACTTC | CASSFLDPTYEQYF | NA | NA | TRBV12-3/TRBV12-4 | 14 | TRBJ2-7
TGCAGTGCTAAGCCCCGGCATGCAAATCAGCCCCAGCATTTT | CSAKPRHANQPQHF | NA | few | TRBV20-1 | 14 | TRBJ1-5
TGCAGTGCTGGGCGCGGAAGTCTAGCGGCCTACAATGAGCAGTTCTTC | CSAGRGSLAAYNEQFF | TRBD2 | many | TRBV20-1 | 16 | TRBJ2-1
TGTGCCAGCAGTTTGGTACAGGAGTTCTATGGCTACACCTTC | CASSLVQEFYGYTF | NA | few | TRBV12-3/TRBV12-4 | 14 | TRBJ1-2
TGTGCCAGCAGGCGGTGGCGGGGAGAGACCCAGTACTTC | CASRRWRGETQYF | NA | NA | TRBV27 | 13 | TRBJ2-5
TGTGCCAGCAGCGAGCGGGGGGGCCTACTGGATGAGCAGTTCTTC | CASSERGGLLDEQFF | TRBD2 | NA | TRBV7-9 | 15 | TRBJ2-1
TGTGCCAGCAGCGAAGATTTGGGGGAAAAACTGTTTTTT | CASSEDLGEKLFF | NA | NA | TRBV7-2 | 13 | TRBJ1-4
TGTGCCAGCAGCTTAGGGGTGTCAACTGAAGCTTTCTTT | CASSLGVSTEAFF | NA | NA | TRBV7-9 | 13 | TRBJ1-1
TGTGCCAGCAGGCGAGAGGGGGCCGGTCGCTCTGGGGCCAACGTCCTGACTTTC | CASRREGAGRSGANVLTF | TRBD1 | many | TRBV12-3/TRBV12-4 | 18 | TRBJ2-6
TGTGCCAGCAGCTACCATGCCAGGTCGTGGGGCGAGCAGTACTTC | CASSYHARSWGEQYF | NA | many | TRBV11-2 | 15 | TRBJ2-7